This entry describes one TCR beta chain. Its antigen remains unidentified. The data were taken from a study of T cell responses to AZD1222 COVID-19 vaccine. Broader study findings: Unmutated regions of variants are reportedly targeted by nearly half of spike-specific TCRs.

V was pared by 2 bases and J by 5 bases, with 10 bases between. CDR3 length equals 13 residues. Sequencing used immunoSEQ multiplex PCR; TCRdb keeps in-frame clones, though not all of them. Here the sample spans 130,000 or so clones, about 88% being singletons. The rearrangement joins TRBV12-3 or TRBV12-4 to TRBJ2-7, with D possibly being TRBD1 (5 bases). This receptor was taken from an adult in good health. The specimen comprised peripheral blood, sampled on day 0 of AZD1222 vaccination. CDR3 protein: CASSLLLGDEQYF. The CDR3, as DNA: TGTGCCAGCAGTTTATTATTAGGGGACGAGCAGTACTTC.